The clone carrying this T cell receptor (beta chain) turned up a few times. Its antigen is not known. The PCR ran on 60 Vbeta and 13 Jbeta primers. This table comes from immunoSEQ multiplex PCR, and its TCRdb copy is limited to in-frame clones, with some not included. The repertoire includes some 200,000 clones, roughly 70% of them detected once, and about 2.5% sits in the top ten. This specimen comes from a study of cytomegalovirus exposure and HLA in healthy donors. The study, taken as a whole, reports: The study put 150 to 200 TCR beta chains on its list as cytomegalovirus-associated. In a later analysis, HLA-associated beta chains showed higher expansion and lower generation probabilities than comparable chains. It was reportedly the case that the classifier diagnosed cytomegalovirus status with high specificity and sensitivity.

From germline, CDR1 is MGHRA and CDR2 YSYEKL. This CDR3 has 15 residues. J lost 4 bases, V lost 3 bases, and 5 bases had no gene match. Healthy bone marrow donors made up the donors. Sequences were obtained from PBMCs. The genes are TRBV4-1 and TRBJ2-2, with 7 bases identical to TRBD1. The TCR sequence derives from a man aged 40-49 years in good health and CMV-seropositive. CDR3 amino acids: CASSQLGQATGELFF. CDR3 coding DNA: TGCGCCAGCAGCCAGCTAGGACAGGCCACCGGGGAGCTGTTTTTT.